The 2 T cell receptor beta chains below come from one sample, sequenced in a study of T cell clonality in common variable immunodeficiency (dated by TCRdb to the mid-2010s). No antigen is known for these receptors. What the work shows at the level of the full study, not this receptor alone: Reportedly, TCRbeta sequences from CVID had fewer deletions and N-nucleotide insertions, and highly modified clones with 13 or more V deletions were absent from CVID.

Preparation of the library involved the immunoSEQ multiplex PCR assay. TCRdb took this table from immuneACCESS and kept in-frame rearrangements with V and J called. Such tables lack part of the clones; where checked against another copy, unresolved V genes explain under half of the gap, and the rest is unexplained. In this sample's table one finds about 15,000 clones. Of the sample, 4.9% is held by the ten largest clones. The material sequenced was peripheral blood mononuclear cells. The source of these receptors is a human donor with common variable immunodeficiency.

Comment on this clone: The read stops 3 residues short of the end of the CDR3; the missing end is completed from the germline J gene. The chain couples TRBV29-1 to TRBJ2-1; tentative D call: TRBD2 (6 bases). Trimming cost V 2 bases and J 5 bases, with 19 bases left between them. The CDR3 runs 16 residues. In germline, CDR1 is SQVTM, CDR2 ANQGSEA. CDR3 region: CSVEPPGTEMHNEQFF. The covered CDR3 bases are TGCAGCGTTGAACCCCCTGGGACTGAAATGCACAATGAG.

CDR3 in amino acids: CAWSVIGAQGADEQYF. The CDR3 DNA, read in part, is TGTGCCTGGAGTGTAATTGGAGCACAGGGGGCTGACGAG. The V gene is TRBV30, the J gene TRBJ2-7; 9 positions agree with TRBD1. The observed sequence ends 3 residues before the CDR3 terminus, with the missing tail filled in from the germline J gene. The germline V gene encodes CDR1 GTSNPN and CDR2 SVGIG (reference sequence). V lost 0 bases to trimming and J lost 5 bases; unmatched junction nucleotides: 11. This CDR3 contains 16 residues.